Presented here are 15 T cell receptor beta chains from one specimen sequenced in a study of T cells in Graves' hyperthyroidism and ophthalmopathy. The TCR beta CDR3 regions underwent amplification using RNA transcripts as the source. First-round RT-PCR targeting the TCR CDR3 was performed with the HTBI primer set. TCRdb reprocessed the multiplex PCR reads via MiXCR and lists one record per CDR3 protein. Among roughly 650,000 distinct CDR3 sequences listed, around 16% were seen once. Sequencing was carried out using blood. These receptor sequences come from a woman in her thirties or forties with Graves' ophthalmopathy.

This clonotype has ten or more counts. The chain employs TRBV5-1 and TRBJ1-1; TRBD1 is a possible D gene (5 bases). V lost 3 bases and J lost 3, with 15 bases in between. CDR1 SGHRS and CDR2 YFSETQ come from the germline V gene. The CDR3 length is 15 residues. CDR3 sequence reads: CASSYTGLGYTEAFF. The CDR3 nucleotides are TGCGCCAGCAGCTATACAGGCCTAGGGTACACTGAAGCTTTCTTT.

The chain recombines TRBV4-2 with TRBJ1-1; D perhaps matches TRBD1 (6 bases). Trimming stripped 1 base from V and 1 base from J, with 16 bases between. There are 17 residues in the CDR3. Germline lookup yields CDR1 LGHNA and CDR2 YNFKEQ. The CDR3: CASSQARGRGGNTEAFF. For the CDR3, the DNA is TGTGCCAGCAGCCAAGCTCGGGGCAGGGGAGGGAACACTGAAGCTTTCTTT.

This clonotype has at least ten counts. J is TRBJ2-3 and V is TRBV20-1; 15 bases agree with TRBD2. Trimming cost V 3 bases and J 2 bases; bases outside gene matches: 9. Germline V gene sequence: CDR1 DFQATT, CDR2 SNEGSKA (reference sequence). There are 18 residues in the CDR3. CDR3 loop: CSARPGTSGGPLTDTQYF. The DNA of the CDR3 is TGCAGTGCTAGGCCCGGGACTAGCGGGGGGCCGCTCACAGATACGCAGTATTTT.

In regard to this clonotype: A read error may be the cause here, since a much bigger clone is one base away. J is TRBJ1-2 and V is TRBV5-1; D is ambiguous. V was clipped by 4 bases and J by 0 bases, with 16 bases between them. The CDR3 spans 16 residues. The V gene's germline CDR1 is SGHRS and CDR2 YFSETQ. This CDR3 is CASSVVDTWTNYGYTF. The CDR3 region has the DNA TGCGCCAGCAGCGTGGTTGACACGTGGACTAACTATGGCTACACCTTC.

The genes are TRBV10-1 and TRBJ2-3; 12 bases align to TRBD1. Germline values: CDR1 WNHNN, CDR2 SYGVQD (reference sequence). Germline trimming cut 5 bases from V and 5 bases from J; bases unmatched to any gene: 8. The CDR3 runs to 16 residues. The CDR3 region has the DNA TGCGCCAGCAGTATGGGACAGGGGGCTCGGGTAGATACGCAGTATTTT. This codes for CASSMGQGARVDTQYF.

In this sample, this clonotype turned up many times. V usage is TRBV2 and J usage is TRBJ2-7; D might be TRBD2 (5 bases). Germline V CDR1 and CDR2: SNHLY, FYNNEI. The length of the CDR3 is 15 residues. V was clipped by 2 bases and J by 7 bases, with 18 bases between them. CDR3 in DNA: TGTGCCAGCAGTGAACCTAACCTCCCCCCGGGGGAGCAGTACTTC. This codes for CASSEPNLPPGEQYF.

This sequence joins TRBV3-1 and TRBJ2-2; D is ambiguous. The CDR3 has 16 residues. CDR1 is LGHDT and CDR2 is YNNKEL in the germline V gene (reference sequence). The V end was cut by 1 base, the J end by 3 bases, with 12 bases between. The CDR3 DNA follows: TGTGCCAGCAGCCAAGTAGTAGAAATCTACACCGGGGAGCTGTTTTTT. This translates into CASSQVVEIYTGELFF.

This clonotype was seen at least ten times. This chain uses TRBV18 with TRBJ2-5; 7 bases line up with TRBD1. This CDR3 contains 14 residues. Germline CDR1 and CDR2: KGHSH and LQKENI. The V and J ends lost 6 bases and 4 bases, in that order; junction bases with no gene match: 8. This CDR3 reads CASSRTGQGETQYF. CDR3 bases: TGTGCCAGCTCGCGGACAGGACAAGGAGAGACCCAGTACTTC.

The genes are TRBV4-1 and TRBJ1-4; D remains unclear. Deletions cut 1 base from V and 1 base from J, with 16 bases between. The CDR3 loop spans 18 amino acids. CDR1 and CDR2 (germline): MGHRA, YSYEKL. Here the CDR3 DNA reads TGCGCCAGCAGCCAAGGCCTTCCGGGGATCGAAACTAATGAAAAACTGTTTTTT. This codes for CASSQGLPGIETNEKLFF.

CDR3 coding DNA: TGCAGTGCCCTACAGGGGTTTAATAATTCACCCCTCCACTTT. Translated: CSALQGFNNSPLHF. The V and J genes are TRBV20-1 and TRBJ1-6; 7 bases agree with TRBD1. Trimming took 6 bases from V and 5 from J; bases not matched to a gene: 7. Germline V gene data show CDR1 as DFQATT and CDR2 as SNEGSKA (reference sequence). The CDR3 consists of 14 residues.

CDR3 DNA: TGCGCCAGCAGCTTGGCCTCGGGGGTCACCGGGGAGCTGTTTTTT. This codes for CASSLASGVTGELFF. V gene TRBV5-1 combines with J gene TRBJ2-2; possibly TRBD2 for D (6 bases). The CDR3 is 15 amino acids. V was shortened by 0 bases and J by 4 bases, with 10 bases between the two germline ends. Germline V CDR1 and CDR2: SGHRS, YFSETQ.

At least ten counts were recorded for this clonotype. The chain joins TRBV11-2 to TRBJ2-2; D is ambiguous. V was cut by 7 bases and J by 2 bases, with 11 bases left in between. Germline V gene lookup returns CDR1 SGHAT and CDR2 FQNNGV. The CDR3 extends over 14 amino acids. The CDR3 DNA sequence: TGTGCCAGCAACCCGCCCAGCAACACCGGGGAGCTGTTTTTT. Residues: CASNPPSNTGELFF.

This clonotype was counted at least ten times. The chain recombines TRBV2 with TRBJ1-1, with D unresolved. Per the germline V gene, CDR1 is SNHLY and CDR2 is FYNNEI. The CDR3 is made up of 14 amino acids. Trimming stripped 4 bases from V and 2 bases from J, with 11 bases between. The CDR3 here is CASSARTDNTEAFF. The DNA of the CDR3 is TGTGCCAGCAGTGCCCGGACGGATAACACTGAAGCTTTCTTT.

The gene calls are TRBV29-1 and TRBJ2-1; the match to TRBD1 covers 10 bases. Losses at the gene ends were 5 bases for V and 6 bases for J; bases not matched to a gene: 10. The CDR3 has 15 residues. Germline V CDR1 and CDR2: SQVTM, ANQGSEA. Here the CDR3 reads CSVQPGTGVGNEQFF. Here the CDR3 DNA reads TGCAGCGTTCAACCGGGGACAGGGGTGGGCAATGAGCAGTTCTTC.

The chain combines TRBV29-1 with TRBJ2-5, with 8 bases matching TRBD2. The length of the CDR3 is 18 residues. V lost 1 base, J lost 0 bases, and 13 bases stayed unmatched. Per germline, CDR1 SQVTM and CDR2 ANQGSEA. In DNA form, the CDR3 reads TGCAGCGTTGAAGGCCCAAGAGCGGGGGAGAGTTACCAAGAGACCCAGTACTTC. This encodes CSVEGPRAGESYQETQYF.